This TCR beta chain was captured by sequencing in a study of shared clonotypes between healthy human individuals. This clone was seen a handful of times. Other nucleotide sequences in the sample specify the same CDR3. Nashville, Tennessee was home to all donors, who were Caucasian adults. Germline lookup yields CDR1 MDHEN and CDR2 SYDVKM. V was clipped by 2 bases and J by 5 bases, with 10 bases between them. The CDR3 covers 13 residues. For every subset, genomic DNA was evenly distributed across several immunoSEQ plates. In the original processing: Junction-only sequences without quality scores came from ImmunoSEQ, so filtering differed. The assay was immunoSEQ multiplex PCR, and TCRdb's table has in-frame clones only and misses some. V and J calls and clone size are those listed in that table; D and trimming were worked out from the DNA. The sample includes some 380,000 clones, roughly 96% of them seen just once.

J is TRBJ2-7 and V is TRBV28; a possible D gene is TRBD2 (5 bases). The specimen sequenced was memory CD8+ T cells sorted from blood. Subset in this sample: CD45RO+ cells pooled with CCR7-negative TemRA cells. The TCR was taken from a man aged 25 to 40 in good health. CDR3 sequence reads: CASSLEGRDEQYF. CDR3 DNA: TGTGCCAGCAGTTTAGAGGGCCGGGACGAGCAGTACTTC.